This paragraph reports one T cell receptor (beta chain). This entry is derived from a study of cytomegalovirus exposure and HLA in healthy donors. Primers: 60 Vbeta forward and 13 Jbeta reverse. Data came from immunoSEQ multiplex PCR; TCRdb stores just in-frame clones and leaves some out. The sample carries approximately 170,000 clones, roughly 80% recorded once. CDR3 length: 15 amino acids. Germline CDR1 reads LNHDA; CDR2 reads SQIVND (reference sequence). Trimming stripped 5 bases from V and 0 bases from J, with 11 bases between. Sequencing was carried out using PBMCs. This TCR came from a woman aged 18-35 years in good health and CMV-seronegative. The chain carries TRBV19 and TRBJ1-3; no definite D call. The CDR3 nucleotides read TGTGCCAGTAGTCCGATGGCGGGCTCTGGAAACACCATATATTTT. This translates into CASSPMAGSGNTIYF.